Below are 28 T cell receptor beta chains sequenced from a single sample in a study of vaccination and CD4 T cells after COVID-19. No antigen has been identified for these receptors. The Oncomine TCR Beta short-read assay sequenced DNA from cultured CD4+ T cells. TCRdb itself ran the PCR reads through MiXCR, one entry per CDR3 protein. The sample carries 20,000 to 25,000 distinct CDR3 sequences, about 39% recorded once. Treatment described: approximately 9-day PBMC culture with coronavirus spike peptide pools or control peptides (ViraFEST assay). The specimen sequenced was CD4+ T cells from blood, cultured in vitro. All receptors derive from a human donor who had recovered from COVID-19.

There are a few counts of this clonotype. The genes are TRBV15 and TRBJ1-2; the D gene is possibly TRBD1 (6 bases). The CDR3 covers 16 residues. The V and J ends lost 0 bases and 7 bases respectively, with 18 bases between them. Germline V CDR1 and CDR2: LNHNV, YYDKDF (reference sequence). CDR3 in DNA: TGTGCCACCAGCAGAGATCCCCCCCCGGGGGCTCGTGGCTACACCTTC. Amino acid sequence: CATSRDPPPGARGYTF.

The chain couples TRBV27 to TRBJ2-7; the D is unclear. CDR3 length: 9 amino acids. CDR1 and CDR2 from the germline V gene are MNHEY and SMNVEV (reference sequence). The V end lost 5 bases, the J end lost 10 bases, and 6 bases lay between the germline ends. DNA of the CDR3: TGTGCCAGCAGTCATGGACAGTACTTC. It codes for CASSHGQYF.

The rearrangement joins TRBV10-3 to TRBJ1-1, with 9 bases identical to TRBD1. CDR3 length equals 17 residues. V gave up 6 bases and J gave up 4 bases; unmatched junction bases: 15. Per germline, CDR1 ENHRY and CDR2 SYGVKD. The CDR3 coding sequence is TGTGCCATCAGGGGAACTGGGACAGGGCCTCAGGGCACTGAAGCTTTCTTT. It specifies CAIRGTGTGPQGTEAFF.

This chain connects TRBV7-9 to TRBJ2-7; D might be TRBD2 (6 bases). There are 16 residues in the CDR3. The V gene's germline CDR1 is SEHNR and CDR2 FQNEAQ (reference sequence). The V end was cut by 2 bases, the J end by 1 base, with 15 bases between. The CDR3 bases are TGTGCCAGCAGCTTAATGCGGGGACTCGCATCCTACGAGCAGTACTTC. It is translated as CASSLMRGLASYEQYF.

This clonotype was seen a few times. V and J are TRBV6-5 and TRBJ1-1; the D gene is possibly TRBD1 (5 bases). There are 15 residues in the CDR3. Germline V gives CDR1 MNHEY, CDR2 SVGAGI. The V end was cut by 3 bases, the J end by 1 base, with 12 bases between. The CDR3 nucleotides are TGTGCCAGCAGTTATAGCAGGGACCCGAACACTGAAGCTTTCTTT. This gives the protein CASSYSRDPNTEAFF.

This clonotype occurred a few times. This chain links TRBV27 with TRBJ1-1; D is perhaps TRBD1 (5 bases). The germline V gene encodes CDR1 MNHEY and CDR2 SMNVEV (reference sequence). The CDR3 runs to 13 residues. Trimming took off 1 base at V and 4 bases at J, with 7 bases between the two ends. CDR3 amino acids: CASSLFRATEAFF. In DNA, the CDR3 is TGTGCCAGCAGTTTATTCAGGGCCACTGAAGCTTTCTTT.

The chain employs TRBV28 and TRBJ2-2; D is perhaps TRBD1 or TRBD2 (6 bases each). Germline CDR1 and CDR2: MDHEN and SYDVKM. Trimming removed 5 bases at V and 2 bases at J, with 18 bases between. CDR3 length: 17 amino acids. CDR3 coding DNA: TGTGCCAGCAGTGGGCGGAGGGGGACTTTTAACACCGGGGAGCTGTTTTTT. Protein: CASSGRRGTFNTGELFF.

The table lists this clonotype with a few counts. The rearrangement uses TRBV12-3 or TRBV12-4 and TRBJ1-2; 9 nucleotides align to TRBD1. V lost 6 bases to trimming and J lost 7 bases; unmatched junction nucleotides: 15. This CDR3 region has 16 residues. The CDR3, as DNA: TGTGCCAGCAGACCCGGACAGGGGACTGGTGTGGGTGGCTACACCTTC. It encodes CASRPGQGTGVGGYTF.

Only a few counts were recorded for this clonotype. The chain links TRBV2 to TRBJ2-7, with a possible D match to TRBD2 (6 bases). This CDR3 spans 15 amino acids. Per the germline V gene, CDR1 is SNHLY and CDR2 is FYNNEI. Trimming stripped 2 bases from V and 3 bases from J, with 14 bases between. For the CDR3, the DNA is TGTGCCAGCAGTGAACAAGCGGGCCTGGGCTACGAGCAGTACTTC. This encodes CASSEQAGLGYEQYF. The variable domain in full, completed from reference TRBV2 and TRBJ2-7, reads EPEVTQTPSHQVTQMGQEVILRCVPISNHLYFYWYRQILGQKVEFLVSFYNNEISEKSEIFDDQFSVERPDGSNFTLKIRSTKLEDSAMYFCASSEQAGLGYEQYFGPGTRLTVT.

The chain is built from TRBV5-1 and TRBJ2-5, with a possible D match to TRBD1 (6 bases). The CDR3 sequence is 16 residues long. Trimming cost V 7 bases and J 2 bases, with 21 bases left between them. The germline V gene has CDR1 SGHRS and CDR2 YFSETQ. As DNA, the CDR3 is TGCGCCAGCGTAACCGGGACAAGCCTGGGGCAAGAGACCCAGTACTTC. Residues: CASVTGTSLGQETQYF.

This clonotype showed up just a few times. The genes are TRBV7-6 and TRBJ2-1; 8 positions match TRBD2. The trim removed 8 bases at V and 2 bases at J, leaving 5 bases unmatched. The CDR3 extends over 14 amino acids. Germline values: CDR1 SGHVS, CDR2 FNYEAQ. This CDR3 reads CASAGLAPYNEQFF. CDR3 DNA: TGTGCCAGCGCCGGACTAGCCCCCTACAATGAGCAGTTCTTC.

The chain carries TRBV27 and TRBJ1-5; D might be TRBD1 (6 bases). The CDR3 contains 14 residues. V was trimmed by 8 bases and J by 0 bases, leaving 11 bases between them. The germline gives CDR1 MNHEY, CDR2 SMNVEV (reference sequence). This CDR3 reads CASGGTSSNQPQHF. The CDR3 nucleotides read TGTGCCAGCGGGGGGACAAGTAGCAATCAGCCCCAGCATTTT.

This clonotype was observed a few times. Sequence at one end of the junction differs from germline and may be a read error. The gene calls are TRBV6-1 and TRBJ2-3; possibly TRBD2 for D (6 bases). The CDR3 contains 14 residues. Germline assignment: CDR1 MNHNS and CDR2 SASEGT. The CDR3 loop is CASKAREPEDRQYF. As DNA, the CDR3 is TGTGCCAGCAAAGCCCGGGAGCCGGAGGATAGGCAGTATTTT.

This clonotype has a single count. The CDR3 nucleotides read TGTGCCAGCAGCCCGACATCGAGGGAGCAGTTCTTC. This sequence encodes CASSPTSREQFF. This chain links TRBV12-3 or TRBV12-4 with TRBJ2-1; D gene uncertain. This CDR3 comprises 12 residues. V lost 6 bases, J lost 10 bases, and 13 bases lay in between.

This clonotype has just one count. The chain combines TRBV11-2 with TRBJ2-6, with TRBD1 as a possible D gene (6 bases). The CDR3 extends over 17 amino acids. CDR1 and CDR2 from the germline V gene are SGHAT and FQNNGV. V gave up 3 bases and J gave up 0 bases, with 12 bases separating them. The CDR3 loop reads CASSFWTVVSGANVLTF. The CDR3 nucleotides read TGTGCCAGCAGCTTTTGGACAGTGGTCTCTGGGGCCAACGTCCTGACTTTC.

The CDR3 DNA follows: TGTGCCAGCACCCAGTTGAACACTGAAGCTTTCTTT. Protein product: CASTQLNTEAFF. This chain uses TRBV27 with TRBJ1-1, with no clear D. This CDR3 region has 12 residues. Germline-derived CDR1 and CDR2 are MNHEY and SMNVEV (reference sequence). V lost 7 bases, J lost 0 bases, and 6 bases lay in between.

This clonotype has more than one count but fewer than ten. The V gene is TRBV28, the J gene TRBJ2-7; 10 bases are a match to TRBD1. The CDR3 covers 16 residues. Germline V CDR1 and CDR2: MDHEN, SYDVKM. With V trimmed by 3 bases and J by 3 bases, 8 bases remained unmatched. The CDR3 region has the DNA TGTGCCAGCAGTTTTCTCGGGACAGGGGCACTCTACGAGCAGTACTTC. Its translation: CASSFLGTGALYEQYF.

This clonotype appeared a few times. The chain recombines TRBV6-7 with TRBJ2-5; D unclear. TRBV6-7 carries the ORF label, with uncertain function. The CDR3 contains 17 residues. Trimming took 0 bases from V and 1 from J, leaving 15 bases between them. The CDR3 here is CASSYSMTPSLQETQYF. The CDR3, as DNA: TGTGCCAGCAGTTACTCAATGACACCGTCACTCCAAGAGACCCAGTACTTC.

This clonotype was observed a handful of times. V and J are TRBV15 and TRBJ1-5; D possibly corresponds to TRBD1 (5 bases). The germline V gene encodes CDR1 LNHNV and CDR2 YYDKDF (reference sequence). This CDR3 has 14 amino acids. With 3 bases removed from V and 5 bases from J, the gap between germline ends came to 11 bases. The CDR3 nucleotides read TGTGCCACCAGCAGTACGACCAGGGATCAGCCCCAGCATTTT. It translates to CATSSTTRDQPQHF.

This clonotype was picked up a small number of times. The chain employs TRBV19 and TRBJ1-1; D remains unclear. The CDR3 is 15 amino acids. V lost 3 bases, J lost 3 bases, and 14 bases lay in between. Germline lookup yields CDR1 LNHDA and CDR2 SQIVND (reference sequence). The CDR3 reads CASSMGPGTYTEAFF. CDR3 sequence (DNA): TGTGCCAGTAGTATGGGCCCGGGTACCTACACTGAAGCTTTCTTT.

The chain uses TRBV6-2 or TRBV6-3 and TRBJ2-7, with D unclear. Trimming pared 0 bases from V and 0 bases from J, leaving 0 bases between. CDR3 length equals 12 residues. The V gene's germline CDR1 is MNHEY and CDR2 SVGEGT. The CDR3 DNA follows: TGTGCCAGCAGTTACTCCTCCTACGAGCAGTACTTC. It encodes CASSYSSYEQYF.

This clonotype was picked up one time. This chain uses TRBV5-1 with TRBJ2-1, with 10 bases lining up with TRBD2. CDR1 is SGHRS, CDR2 YFSETQ, per germline. The ends lost 2 bases at V and 1 base at J; junction bases unmatched: 6. CDR3 length equals 17 residues. This CDR3 is CASSFSLAGDSYNEQFF. DNA for the CDR3: TGCGCCAGCAGCTTCTCCCTAGCGGGGGATTCCTACAATGAGCAGTTCTTC.

This sequence joins TRBV6-5 and TRBJ2-3; D unclear. This CDR3 contains 16 residues. Germline V CDR1 and CDR2: MNHEY, SVGAGI. V shed 0 bases and J shed 5 bases, with 15 bases lying between them. DNA of the CDR3: TGTGCCAGCAGTTACTCGTACGGTCCGGTGGGAGATACGCAGTATTTT. Amino acids: CASSYSYGPVGDTQYF.

This chain joins TRBV7-2 and TRBJ2-7, with D perhaps TRBD2 (5 bases). Per germline, CDR1 SGHTA and CDR2 FQGNSA. The CDR3 spans 14 residues. The V and J ends lost 8 bases and 6 bases respectively, with 20 bases between them. The CDR3 sequence is CASRKGTRSGEQYF. DNA for the CDR3: TGTGCCAGCCGAAAAGGTACTAGAAGTGGCGAGCAGTACTTC.

The chain carries TRBV7-6 and TRBJ2-3; 10 nucleotides line up with TRBD1. With V trimmed by 1 base and J by 0 bases, 4 bases remained unmatched. The CDR3 has 17 residues. The V gene's germline CDR1 is SGHVS and CDR2 FNYEAQ. As DNA, the CDR3 is TGTGCCAGCAGCTTAGACCAGACAGGGGGCAGCACAGATACGCAGTATTTT. Its translation: CASSLDQTGGSTDTQYF.

This clonotype has only a few counts. The chain has TRBV7-9 and TRBJ1-2; D remains ambiguous. The germline V gene has CDR1 SEHNR and CDR2 FQNEAQ (reference sequence). V was clipped by 5 bases and J by 4 bases, with 11 bases between them. The CDR3 sequence is 13 residues long. CDR3 DNA: TGTGCCAGCAGCATCGAGGTCCTCTATGGCTACACCTTC. Translation: CASSIEVLYGYTF.

In the case of this clonotype: Its ends do not fully match the called genes, so a read error is possible. The V gene is TRBV24-1, the J gene TRBJ2-1; D is unresolved. The CDR3 loop spans 15 amino acids. Germline V gene lookup returns CDR1 KGHDR and CDR2 SFDVKD. CDR3 coding DNA: TGTCCCACCAGTGATTCTCGTAAACAGAACAATGAGCAGTTCTTC. Residues: CPTSDSRKQNNEQFF.

The chain carries TRBV7-6 and TRBJ1-6; tentatively, D is TRBD1 (5 bases). Trimming removed 9 bases from V and 5 bases from J, with 29 bases in between. The CDR3 consists of 19 residues. Germline V gene data show CDR1 as SGHVS and CDR2 as FNYEAQ. The CDR3 DNA follows: TGTGCCAGGTCGCCCTATGGGCGGGGCCCTATCCCAAATAATTCACCCCTCCACTTT. It specifies CARSPYGRGPIPNNSPLHF.